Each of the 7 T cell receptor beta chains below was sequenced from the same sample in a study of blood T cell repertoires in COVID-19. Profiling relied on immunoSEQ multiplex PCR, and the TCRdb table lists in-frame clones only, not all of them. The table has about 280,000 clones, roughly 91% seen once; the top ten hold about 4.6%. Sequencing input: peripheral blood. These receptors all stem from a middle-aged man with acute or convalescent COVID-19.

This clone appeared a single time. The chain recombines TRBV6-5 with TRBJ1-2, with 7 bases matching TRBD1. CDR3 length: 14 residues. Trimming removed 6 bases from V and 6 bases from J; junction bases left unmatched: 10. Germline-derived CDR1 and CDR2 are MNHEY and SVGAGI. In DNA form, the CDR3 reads TGTGCCAGCAGCCCGCGGACAGGAAGGGATGGCTACACCTTC. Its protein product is CASSPRTGRDGYTF.

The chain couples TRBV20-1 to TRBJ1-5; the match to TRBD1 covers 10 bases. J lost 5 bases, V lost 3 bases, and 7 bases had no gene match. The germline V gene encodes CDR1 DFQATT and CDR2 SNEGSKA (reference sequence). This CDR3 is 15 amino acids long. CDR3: CSASNDRGLDQPQHF. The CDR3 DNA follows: TGCAGTGCTAGTAATGACAGGGGGCTAGATCAGCCCCAGCATTTT.

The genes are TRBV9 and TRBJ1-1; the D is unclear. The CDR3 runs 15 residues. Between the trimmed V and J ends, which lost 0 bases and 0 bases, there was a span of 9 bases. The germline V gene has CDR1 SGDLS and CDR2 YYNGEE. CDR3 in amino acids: CASSVAPTMNTEAFF. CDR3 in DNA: TGTGCCAGCAGCGTAGCCCCTACCATGAACACTGAAGCTTTCTTT. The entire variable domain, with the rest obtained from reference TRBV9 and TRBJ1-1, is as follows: DSGVTQTPKHLITATGQRVTLRCSPRSGDLSVYWYQQSLDQGLQFLIQYYNGEERAKGNILERFSAQQFPDLHSELNLSSLELGDSALYFCASSVAPTMNTEAFFGQGTRLTVV.

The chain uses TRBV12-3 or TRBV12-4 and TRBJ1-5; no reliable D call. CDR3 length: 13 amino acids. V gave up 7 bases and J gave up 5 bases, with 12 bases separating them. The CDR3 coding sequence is TGTGCCAGCACCCCTAGAAAGGATCAGCCCCAGCATTTT. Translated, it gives CASTPRKDQPQHF.

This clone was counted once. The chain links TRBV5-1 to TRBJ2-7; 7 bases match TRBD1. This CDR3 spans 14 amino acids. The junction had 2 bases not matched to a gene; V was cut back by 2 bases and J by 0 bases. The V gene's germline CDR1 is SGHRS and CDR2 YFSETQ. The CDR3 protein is CASSFDRDSYEQYF. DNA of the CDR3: TGCGCCAGCAGCTTCGACAGGGACTCCTACGAGCAGTACTTC.

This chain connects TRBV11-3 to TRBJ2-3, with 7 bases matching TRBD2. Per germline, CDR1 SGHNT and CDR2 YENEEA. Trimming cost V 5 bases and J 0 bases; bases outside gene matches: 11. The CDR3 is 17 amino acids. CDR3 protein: CASSLGPGGLSTDTQYF. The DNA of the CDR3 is TGTGCCAGCAGCCTGGGGCCCGGGGGGTTAAGCACAGATACGCAGTATTTT.

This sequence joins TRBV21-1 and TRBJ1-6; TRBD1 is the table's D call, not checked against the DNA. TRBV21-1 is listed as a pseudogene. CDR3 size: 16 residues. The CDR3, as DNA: TGTGCCAGCAGCAAAGGAAGAGGACAGACAAATTCACCCCTCCACTTT. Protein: CASSKGRGQTNSPLHF.